This TCR beta chain appears in the sequencing data of a study of cytomegalovirus exposure and HLA in healthy donors. Notes on this clone: The target antigen is unknown.

General study findings and limits: Testing in vitro showed three CMV-associated chains specific for CMV antigens. Sequence variants that were highly shared formed a cluster that was likely a sequencing artifact. Within a later analysis, the majority of CMV-associated TCR beta chains appeared HLA-restricted.

V was pared by 1 base and J by 4 bases, with 1 base of the junction left unmatched. This CDR3 has 14 amino acids. CDR1 SNHLY and CDR2 FYNNEI come from the germline V gene. PCR used 60 Vbeta primers and 13 Jbeta primers. Sequencing was performed with immunoSEQ multiplex PCR; in TCRdb, only in-frame clones are kept and a portion is missing. Seen here are some 140,000 clones, about 70% observed once, and the top ten hold about 3%. All the people who gave samples were healthy bone marrow donors. Input material: PBMCs. The source is a man between 18 and 35 years old in good health and CMV-seronegative. The rearrangement uses TRBV2 and TRBJ1-2; 9 bases agree with TRBD1. CDR3 nucleotide sequence: TGTGCCAGCAGTGAAGAGGGACAGGGCTATGGCTACACCTTC. Protein: CASSEEGQGYGYTF.